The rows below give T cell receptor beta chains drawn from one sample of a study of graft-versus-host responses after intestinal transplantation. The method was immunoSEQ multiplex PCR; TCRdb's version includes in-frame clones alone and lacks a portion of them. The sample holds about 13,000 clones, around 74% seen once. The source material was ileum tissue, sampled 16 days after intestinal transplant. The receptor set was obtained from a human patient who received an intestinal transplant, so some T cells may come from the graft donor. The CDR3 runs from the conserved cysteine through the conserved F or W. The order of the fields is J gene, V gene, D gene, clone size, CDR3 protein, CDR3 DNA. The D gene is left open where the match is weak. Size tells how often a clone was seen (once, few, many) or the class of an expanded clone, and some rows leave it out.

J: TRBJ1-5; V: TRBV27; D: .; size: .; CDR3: CASSLGGDQPQHF; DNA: TGTGCCAGCAGTTTAGGGGGGGATCAGCCCCAGCATTTT
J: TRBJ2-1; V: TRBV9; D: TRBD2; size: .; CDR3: CASSVSGSYEQFF; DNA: TGTGCCAGCAGCGTAAGCGGGAGTTATGAGCAGTTCTTC
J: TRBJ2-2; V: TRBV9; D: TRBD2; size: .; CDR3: CASSVARAAGNTGELFF; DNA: TGTGCCAGCAGCGTAGCTCGGGCAGCGGGAAACACCGGGGAGCTGTTTTTT
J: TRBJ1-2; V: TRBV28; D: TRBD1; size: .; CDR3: CASSGGTENYGYTF; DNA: TGTGCCAGCAGTGGGGGGACAGAGAACTATGGCTACACCTTC
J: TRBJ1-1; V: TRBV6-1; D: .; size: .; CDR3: CASSEARGRTEAFF; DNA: TGTGCCAGCAGTGAAGCGCGAGGGAGAACTGAAGCTTTCTTT
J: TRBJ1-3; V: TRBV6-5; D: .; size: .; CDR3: CASSFTGNSGNTIYF; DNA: TGTGCCAGCAGTTTCACAGGGAACTCTGGAAACACCATATATTTT
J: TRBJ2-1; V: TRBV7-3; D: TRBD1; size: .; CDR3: CASSADRGSYNEQFF; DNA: TGTGCCAGCAGCGCCGACAGGGGGAGCTACAATGAGCAGTTCTTC
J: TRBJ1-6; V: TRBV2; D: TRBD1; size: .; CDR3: CASKGDREGSYNSPLHF; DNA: TGTGCCAGCAAGGGTGACAGGGAAGGGTCCTATAATTCACCCCTCCACTTT
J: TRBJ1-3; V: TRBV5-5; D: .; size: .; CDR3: CASSQDGNSGNTIYF; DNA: TGTGCCAGCAGCCAGGACGGGAACTCTGGAAACACCATATATTTT
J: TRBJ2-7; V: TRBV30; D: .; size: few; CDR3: CAWSLGQSYEQYF; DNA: TGTGCCTGGAGTTTGGGGCAGTCCTACGAGCAGTACTTC
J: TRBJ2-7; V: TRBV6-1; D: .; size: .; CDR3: CASSEPGGNSYEQYF; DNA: TGTGCCAGCAGTGAACCGGGGGGCAATTCCTACGAGCAGTACTTC
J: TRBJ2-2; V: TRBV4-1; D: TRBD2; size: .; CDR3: CASSPRLAKIRDTGELFF; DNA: TGCGCCAGCAGCCCACGACTAGCGAAAATAAGGGACACCGGGGAGCTGTTTTTT
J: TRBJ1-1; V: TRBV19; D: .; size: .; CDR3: CASSLTAGNTEAFF; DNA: TGTGCCAGTAGTTTAACAGCGGGGAACACTGAAGCTTTCTTT
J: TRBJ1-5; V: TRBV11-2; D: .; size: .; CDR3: CASSPRGNSNQPQHF; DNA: TGTGCCAGCAGCCCCCGGGGGAATAGCAATCAGCCCCAGCATTTT
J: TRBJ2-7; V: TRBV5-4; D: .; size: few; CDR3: CASSPHAGTYEQYF; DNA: TGTGCCAGCAGCCCTCACGCAGGGACCTACGAGCAGTACTTC
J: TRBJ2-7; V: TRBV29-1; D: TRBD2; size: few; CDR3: CSYFSGNGYEQYF; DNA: TGCAGTTACTTTAGCGGGAACGGCTACGAGCAGTACTTC
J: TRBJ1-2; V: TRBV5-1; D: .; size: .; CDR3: CASSLGAGMGYGYTF; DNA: TGCGCCAGCAGCTTGGGTGCAGGGATGGGCTATGGCTACACCTTC
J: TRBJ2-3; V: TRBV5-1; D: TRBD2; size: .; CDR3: CASSLVTTSGASRSFTDTQYF; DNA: TGCGCCAGCAGCTTGGTAACGACTAGCGGAGCGTCCCGGTCTTTCACAGATACGCAGTATTTT
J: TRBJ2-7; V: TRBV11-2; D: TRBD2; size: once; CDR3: CASSLGRAGGIEQYF; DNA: TGTGCCAGCAGCTTAGGCCGAGCGGGGGGGATCGAGCAGTACTTC